The present TCR beta chain was sequenced within a study of CD8 T cells in ankylosing spondylitis. Study-level points and caveats: It appeared that ankylosing spondylitis blood was characterized by a TCR beta motif of several highly homologous variants. Disease-linked clones bore a CD8+ phenotype and were relatively rare in peripheral blood.

TCRdb independently ran MiXCR on the 5' RACE reads; one entry per CDR3 protein. The table lists roughly 470,000 distinct CDR3 sequences, approximately 26% of them singletons, with 0.85% to 1% in the top ten. The V and J ends lost 1 base and 1 base respectively, with 10 bases between them. The length of the CDR3 is 14 residues. Per germline, CDR1 DFQATT and CDR2 SNEGSKA (reference sequence). Concerning this clonotype itself: As yet, its antigen is unknown.

This sequence was found in a male donor with ankylosing spondylitis. Sequencing was carried out using blood, either unsorted or a sorted T cell fraction (not recorded which). The gene calls are TRBV20-1 and TRBJ2-5; D unclear. The CDR3 nucleotides read TGCAGTGCTAGAGCGGGTCTGGGCCAAGAGACCCAGTACTTC. Its translation: CSARAGLGQETQYF.